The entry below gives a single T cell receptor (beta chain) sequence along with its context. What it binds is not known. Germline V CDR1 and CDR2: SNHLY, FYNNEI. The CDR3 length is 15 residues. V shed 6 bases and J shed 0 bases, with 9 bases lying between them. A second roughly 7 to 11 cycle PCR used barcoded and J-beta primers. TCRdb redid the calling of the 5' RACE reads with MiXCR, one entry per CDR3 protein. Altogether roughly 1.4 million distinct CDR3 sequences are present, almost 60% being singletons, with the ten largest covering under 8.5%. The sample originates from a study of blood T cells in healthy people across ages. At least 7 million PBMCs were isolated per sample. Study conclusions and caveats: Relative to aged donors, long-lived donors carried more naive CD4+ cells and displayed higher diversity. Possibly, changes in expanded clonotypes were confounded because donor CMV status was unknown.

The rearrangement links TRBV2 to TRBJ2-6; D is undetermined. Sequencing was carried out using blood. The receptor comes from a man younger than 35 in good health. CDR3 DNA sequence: TGTGCCAGCAGCCCCTTGACCTCTGGGGCCAACGTCCTGACTTTC. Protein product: CASSPLTSGANVLTF.